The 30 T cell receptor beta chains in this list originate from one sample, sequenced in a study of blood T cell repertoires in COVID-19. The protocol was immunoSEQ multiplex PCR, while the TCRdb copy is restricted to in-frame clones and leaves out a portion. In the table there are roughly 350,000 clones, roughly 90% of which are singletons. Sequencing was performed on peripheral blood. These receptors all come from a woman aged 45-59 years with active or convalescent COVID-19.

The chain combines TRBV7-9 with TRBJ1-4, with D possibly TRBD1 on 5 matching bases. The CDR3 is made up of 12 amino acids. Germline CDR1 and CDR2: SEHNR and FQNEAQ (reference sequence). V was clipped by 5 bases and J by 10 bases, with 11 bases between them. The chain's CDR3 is CASSQSGGKLFF. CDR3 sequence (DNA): TGTGCCAGCAGCCAGTCGGGGGGAAAACTGTTTTTT.

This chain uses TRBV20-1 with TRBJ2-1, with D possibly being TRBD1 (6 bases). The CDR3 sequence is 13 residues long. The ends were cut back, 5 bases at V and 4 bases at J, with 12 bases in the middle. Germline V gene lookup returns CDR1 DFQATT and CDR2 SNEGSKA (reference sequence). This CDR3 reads CSAGGGGYNEQFF. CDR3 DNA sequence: TGCAGTGCTGGTGGGGGCGGATACAATGAGCAGTTCTTC.

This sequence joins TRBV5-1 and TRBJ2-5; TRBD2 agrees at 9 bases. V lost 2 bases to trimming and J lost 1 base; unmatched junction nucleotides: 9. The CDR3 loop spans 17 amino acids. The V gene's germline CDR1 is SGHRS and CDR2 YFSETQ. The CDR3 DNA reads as TGCGCCAGCAGCTTAAAGGTCGCGGGGGGGCTCCAAGAGACCCAGTACTTC. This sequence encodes CASSLKVAGGLQETQYF.

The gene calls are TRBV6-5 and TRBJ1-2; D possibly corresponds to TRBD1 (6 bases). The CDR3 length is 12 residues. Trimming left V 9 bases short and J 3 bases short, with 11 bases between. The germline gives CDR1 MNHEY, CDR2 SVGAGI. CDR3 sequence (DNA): TGTGCCAGTTACAGGGTGGACTATGGCTACACCTTC. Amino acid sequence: CASYRVDYGYTF.

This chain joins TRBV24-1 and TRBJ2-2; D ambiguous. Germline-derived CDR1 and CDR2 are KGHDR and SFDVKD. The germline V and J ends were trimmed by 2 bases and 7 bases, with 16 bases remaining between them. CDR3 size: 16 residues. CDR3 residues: CATSDSLTMGSGELFF. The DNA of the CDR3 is TGTGCCACCAGTGATTCACTGACAATGGGTAGCGGGGAGCTGTTTTTT.

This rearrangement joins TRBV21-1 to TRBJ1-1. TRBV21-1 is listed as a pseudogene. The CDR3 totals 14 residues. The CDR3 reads CASTCAGNHTEAFF. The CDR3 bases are TGTGCCAGCACGTGCGCGGGCAATCACACTGAAGCTTTCTTT.

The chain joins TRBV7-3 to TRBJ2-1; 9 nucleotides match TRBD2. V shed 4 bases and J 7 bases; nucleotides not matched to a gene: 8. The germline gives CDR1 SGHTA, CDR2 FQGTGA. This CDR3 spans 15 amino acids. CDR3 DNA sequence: TGTGCCAGCAGCTCCTCCGGGACTAGCACAAATGAGCAGTTCTTC. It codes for CASSSSGTSTNEQFF.

The CDR3 is CASGSSRGEQFF. The DNA of the CDR3 is TGTGCTAGTGGTTCCTCGAGAGGGGAGCAGTTCTTC. V is TRBV12-5 and J is TRBJ2-1; the D gene is possibly TRBD2 (5 bases). Germline V gene sequence: CDR1 LGHNT, CDR2 FRNRAP. This CDR3 is 12 amino acids long. The V end lost 4 bases, the J end lost 10 bases, and 11 bases lay between the germline ends.

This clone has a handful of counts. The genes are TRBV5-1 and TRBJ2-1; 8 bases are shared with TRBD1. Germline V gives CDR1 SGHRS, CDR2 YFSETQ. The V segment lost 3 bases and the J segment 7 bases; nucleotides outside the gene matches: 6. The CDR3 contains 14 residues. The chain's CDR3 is CASSYEQGGNEQFF. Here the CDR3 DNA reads TGCGCCAGCAGCTATGAACAGGGGGGAAATGAGCAGTTCTTC.

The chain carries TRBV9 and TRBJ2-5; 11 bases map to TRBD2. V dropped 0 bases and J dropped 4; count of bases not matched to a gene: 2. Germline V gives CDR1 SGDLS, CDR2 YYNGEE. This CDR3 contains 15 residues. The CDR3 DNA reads TGTGCCAGCAGCGTAGGCCTAGCGGGAGGAGAGACCCAGTACTTC. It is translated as CASSVGLAGGETQYF.

CDR3 sequence: CASSYLSGEQYF. The CDR3 bases are TGTGCCAGCAGTTATTTAAGCGGCGAGCAGTACTTC. The rearrangement links TRBV28 to TRBJ2-7; D might be TRBD2 (5 bases). The ends were cut back, 4 bases at V and 6 bases at J, with 10 bases in the middle. Germline V gene data show CDR1 as MDHEN and CDR2 as SYDVKM. The CDR3 is 12 amino acids.

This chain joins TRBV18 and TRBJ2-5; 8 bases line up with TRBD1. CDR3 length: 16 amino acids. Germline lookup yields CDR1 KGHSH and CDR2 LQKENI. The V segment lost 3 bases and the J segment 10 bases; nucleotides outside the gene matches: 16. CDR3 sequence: CASSPNPGQALGGQYF. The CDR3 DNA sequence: TGTGCCAGCTCACCTAATCCGGGACAGGCCCTGGGTGGCCAGTACTTC.

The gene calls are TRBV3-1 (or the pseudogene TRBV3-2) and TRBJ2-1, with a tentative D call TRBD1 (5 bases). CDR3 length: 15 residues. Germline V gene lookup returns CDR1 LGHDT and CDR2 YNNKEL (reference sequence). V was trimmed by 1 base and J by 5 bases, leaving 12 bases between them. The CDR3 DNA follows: TGTGCCAGCAGCCAAGGTGCTGTAGGGGACAATGAGCAGTTCTTC. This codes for CASSQGAVGDNEQFF.

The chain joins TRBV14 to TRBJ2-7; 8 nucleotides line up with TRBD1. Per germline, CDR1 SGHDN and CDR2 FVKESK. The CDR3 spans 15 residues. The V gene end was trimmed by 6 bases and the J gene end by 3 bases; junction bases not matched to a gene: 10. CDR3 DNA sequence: TGTGCCAGCAGTTTAATACAGGGGGGCAACTACGAGCAGTACTTC. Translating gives CASSLIQGGNYEQYF. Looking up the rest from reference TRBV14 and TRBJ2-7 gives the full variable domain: EAGVTQFPSHSVIEKGQTVTLRCDPISGHDNLYWYRRVMGKEIKFLLHFVKESKQDESGMPNNRFLAERTGGTYSTLKVQPAELEDSGVYFCASSLIQGGNYEQYFGPGTRLTVT.

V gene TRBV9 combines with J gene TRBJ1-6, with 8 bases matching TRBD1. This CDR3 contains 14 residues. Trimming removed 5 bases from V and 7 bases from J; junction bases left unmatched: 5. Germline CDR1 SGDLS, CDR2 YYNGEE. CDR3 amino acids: CASSATGANSPLHF. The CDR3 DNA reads TGTGCCAGCAGTGCGACAGGGGCCAATTCACCCCTCCACTTT. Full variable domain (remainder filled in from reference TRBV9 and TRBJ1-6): DSGVTQTPKHLITATGQRVTLRCSPRSGDLSVYWYQQSLDQGLQFLIQYYNGEERAKGNILERFSAQQFPDLHSELNLSSLELGDSALYFCASSATGANSPLHFGNGTRLTVT.

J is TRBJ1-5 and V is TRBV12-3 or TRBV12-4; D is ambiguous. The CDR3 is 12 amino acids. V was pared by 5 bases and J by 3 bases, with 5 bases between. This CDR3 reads CASSPFNQPQHF. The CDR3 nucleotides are TGTGCCAGCAGTCCCTTCAATCAGCCCCAGCATTTT.

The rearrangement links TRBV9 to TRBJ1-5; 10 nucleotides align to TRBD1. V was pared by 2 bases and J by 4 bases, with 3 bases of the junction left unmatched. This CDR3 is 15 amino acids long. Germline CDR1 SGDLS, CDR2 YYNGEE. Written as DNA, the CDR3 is TGTGCCAGCAGCGTCGGGACAGGGGCAAATCAGCCCCAGCATTTT. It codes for CASSVGTGANQPQHF.

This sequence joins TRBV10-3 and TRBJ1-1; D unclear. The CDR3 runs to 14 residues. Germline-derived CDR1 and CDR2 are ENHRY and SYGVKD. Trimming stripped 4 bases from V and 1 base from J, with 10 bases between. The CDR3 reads CAISGVSRNTEAFF. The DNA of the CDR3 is TGTGCCATCAGTGGCGTTTCGAGGAACACTGAAGCTTTCTTT.

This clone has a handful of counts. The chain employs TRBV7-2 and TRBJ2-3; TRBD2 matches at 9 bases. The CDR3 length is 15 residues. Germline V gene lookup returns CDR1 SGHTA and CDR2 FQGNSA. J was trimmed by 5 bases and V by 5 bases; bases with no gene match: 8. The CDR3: CASSLTSGGVDTQYF. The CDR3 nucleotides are TGTGCCAGCAGCCTGACTAGCGGAGGTGTAGATACGCAGTATTTT.

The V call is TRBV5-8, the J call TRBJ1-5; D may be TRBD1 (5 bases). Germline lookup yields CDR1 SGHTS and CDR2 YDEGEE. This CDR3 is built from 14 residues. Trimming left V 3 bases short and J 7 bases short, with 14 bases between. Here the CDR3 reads CASSSDRRWQPQHF. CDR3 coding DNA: TGTGCCAGCAGCTCAGACAGAAGATGGCAGCCCCAGCATTTT.

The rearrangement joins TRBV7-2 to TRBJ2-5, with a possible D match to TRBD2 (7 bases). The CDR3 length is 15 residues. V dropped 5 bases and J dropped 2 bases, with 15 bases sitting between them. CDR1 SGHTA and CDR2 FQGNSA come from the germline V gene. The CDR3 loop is CASSGGGGLQETQYF. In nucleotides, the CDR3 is TGTGCCAGCAGCGGAGGCGGGGGCCTACAAGAGACCCAGTACTTC.

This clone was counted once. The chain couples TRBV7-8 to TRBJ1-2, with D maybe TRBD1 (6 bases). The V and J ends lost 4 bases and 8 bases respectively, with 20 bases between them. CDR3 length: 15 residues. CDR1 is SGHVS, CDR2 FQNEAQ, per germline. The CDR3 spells CASSSDRFVREGYTF. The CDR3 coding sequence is TGTGCCAGCAGCTCCGACAGGTTCGTACGAGAAGGCTACACCTTC.

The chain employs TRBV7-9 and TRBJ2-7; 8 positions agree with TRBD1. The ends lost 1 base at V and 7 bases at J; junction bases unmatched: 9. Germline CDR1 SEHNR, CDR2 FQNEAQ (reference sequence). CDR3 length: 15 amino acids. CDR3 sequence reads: CASSLVWQGAEEQYF. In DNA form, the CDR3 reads TGTGCCAGCAGCTTAGTCTGGCAGGGGGCGGAGGAGCAGTACTTC.

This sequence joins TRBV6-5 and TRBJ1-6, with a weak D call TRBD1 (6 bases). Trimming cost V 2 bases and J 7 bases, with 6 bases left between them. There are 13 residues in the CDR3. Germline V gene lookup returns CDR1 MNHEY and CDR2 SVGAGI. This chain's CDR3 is CASSYGQNSPLHF. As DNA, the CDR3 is TGTGCCAGCAGTTACGGACAGAATTCACCCCTCCACTTT.

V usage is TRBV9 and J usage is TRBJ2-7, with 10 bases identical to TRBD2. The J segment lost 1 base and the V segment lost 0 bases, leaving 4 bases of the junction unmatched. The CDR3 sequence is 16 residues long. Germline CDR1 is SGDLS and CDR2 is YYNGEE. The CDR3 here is CASSVEASGSSYEQYF. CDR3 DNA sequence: TGTGCCAGCAGCGTAGAGGCTAGCGGGAGTTCCTACGAGCAGTACTTC.

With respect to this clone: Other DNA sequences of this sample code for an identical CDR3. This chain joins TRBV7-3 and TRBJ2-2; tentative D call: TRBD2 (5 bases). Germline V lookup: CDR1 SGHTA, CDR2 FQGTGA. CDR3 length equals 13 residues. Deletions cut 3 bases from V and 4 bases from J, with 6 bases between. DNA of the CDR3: TGTGCCAGCAGCTTTGGAGGCACCGGGGAGCTGTTTTTT. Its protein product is CASSFGGTGELFF.

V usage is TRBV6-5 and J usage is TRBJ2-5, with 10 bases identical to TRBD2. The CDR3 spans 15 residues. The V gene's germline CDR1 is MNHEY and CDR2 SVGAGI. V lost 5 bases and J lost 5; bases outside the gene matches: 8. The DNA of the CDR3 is TGTGCCAGCAGTCCTAGCGGGGGAGCGGGCGAGACCCAGTACTTC. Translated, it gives CASSPSGGAGETQYF.

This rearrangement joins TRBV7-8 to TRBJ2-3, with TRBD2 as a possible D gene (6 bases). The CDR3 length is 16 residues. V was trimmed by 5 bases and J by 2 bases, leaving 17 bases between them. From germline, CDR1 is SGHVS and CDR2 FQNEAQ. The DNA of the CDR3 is TGTGCCAGCAGCCTCCAACTTAGCGGTCTCACAGATACGCAGTATTTT. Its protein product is CASSLQLSGLTDTQYF. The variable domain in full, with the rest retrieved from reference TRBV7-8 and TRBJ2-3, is GAGVSQSPRYKVAKRGQDVALRCDPISGHVSLFWYQQALGQGPEFLTYFQNEAQLDKSGLPSDRFFAERPEGSVSTLKIQRTQQEDSAVYLCASSLQLSGLTDTQYFGPGTRLTVL.

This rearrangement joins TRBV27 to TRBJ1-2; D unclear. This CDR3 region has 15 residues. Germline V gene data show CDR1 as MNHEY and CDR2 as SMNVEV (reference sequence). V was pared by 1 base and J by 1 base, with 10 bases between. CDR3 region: CASSLFWQDNYGYTF. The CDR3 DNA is TGTGCCAGCAGTTTATTCTGGCAGGATAACTATGGCTACACCTTC.

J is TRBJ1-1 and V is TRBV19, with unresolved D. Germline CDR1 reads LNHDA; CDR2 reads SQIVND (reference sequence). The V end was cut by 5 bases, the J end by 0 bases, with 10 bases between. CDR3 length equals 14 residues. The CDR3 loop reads CASSGNGMNTEAFF. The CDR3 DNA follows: TGTGCCAGTAGTGGGAACGGGATGAACACTGAAGCTTTCTTT.